This TCR beta chain was sequenced during a study of regulatory T cells in long-lasting Graves disease. The sample's time point: newly diagnosed GD, antithyroid drugs for less than 3 months. PBMCs provided the RNA from which the TCR library was made. V lost 2 bases and J 8 bases, leaving 13 bases between the germline ends. The CDR3 covers 14 residues. The germline V gene has CDR1 LNHDA and CDR2 SQIVND (reference sequence). Assembly of TCR beta libraries relied on iRepertoire HTBI primers together with Arm-PCR of CDR3 regions. In TCRdb, the multiplex PCR reads were re-called with MiXCR into one record per CDR3 protein. The table shows around 250,000 distinct CDR3 sequences, with 20% to 25% occurring only once.

This sequence joins TRBV19 and TRBJ2-1; D unresolved. This specimen was peripheral blood mononuclear cells (PBMCs), taken at new diagnosis, from a patient treated with antithyroid drugs. The receptor was isolated from a female donor with Graves disease. CDR3 sequence (DNA): TGTGCCAGTAGTATACGGCAGTTCCTAGATGAGCAGTTCTTC. This sequence encodes CASSIRQFLDEQFF. Variable domain in full (rest from reference TRBV19 and TRBJ2-1): DGGITQSPKYLFRKEGQNVTLSCEQNLNHDAMYWYRQDPGQGLRLIYYSQIVNDFQKGDIAEGYSVSREKKESFPLTVTSAQKNPTAFYLCASSIRQFLDEQFFGPGTRLTVL.